This entry is about one TCR beta chain. Its antigen is currently unknown. The CDR3 does not end in the conserved phenylalanine or tryptophan, so this is likely a read error. J gave up 4 bases and V 1 base, and 7 bases lay outside the gene matches. Germline CDR1 SGHRS, CDR2 YFSETQ. CDR3 size: 15 residues. The record originates from a study of T cells in Graves' hyperthyroidism and ophthalmopathy. Study overall: The blood sample was taken at first diagnosis, before treatment began. Whole-study results and caveats: Before onset, ophthalmopathy was predicted by the model a median around 6.2 months earlier.

It was RNA transcripts that yielded the amplified TCR beta CDR3 regions. The TCR CDR3 was amplified in a first-round RT-PCR using the HTBI primer set. Via MiXCR, TCRdb re-called the multiplex PCR reads, giving one row per CDR3 protein. The profile covers under 400,000 distinct CDR3 sequences, with approximately 25% appearing a single time and roughly 70% taken by the ten largest. Each 10 ml fresh peripheral blood draw supplied the PBMCs. The sequence came from a man over 45 with Graves' hyperthyroidism. Material for sequencing was blood. The chain uses TRBV5-1 and TRBJ1-1; 7 bases map to TRBD1. Here the CDR3 reads CASSLLAGGSTEAFL. DNA for the CDR3: TGCGCCAGCAGCTTGTTGGCAGGGGGGAGCACTGAAGCTTTCCTT.